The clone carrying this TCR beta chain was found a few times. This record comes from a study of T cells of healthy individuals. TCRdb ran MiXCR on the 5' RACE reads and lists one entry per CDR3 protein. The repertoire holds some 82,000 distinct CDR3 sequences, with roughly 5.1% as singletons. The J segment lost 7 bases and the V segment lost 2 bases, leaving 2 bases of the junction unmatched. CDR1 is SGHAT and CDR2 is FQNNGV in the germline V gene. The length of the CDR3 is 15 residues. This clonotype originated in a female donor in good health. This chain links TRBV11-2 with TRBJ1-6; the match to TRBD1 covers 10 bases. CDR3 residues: CASSLPGQGNSPLHF. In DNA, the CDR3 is TGTGCCAGCAGCTTACCGGGACAGGGGAATTCACCCCTCCACTTT. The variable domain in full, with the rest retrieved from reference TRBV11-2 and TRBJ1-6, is EAGVAQSPRYKIIEKRQSVAFWCNPISGHATLYWYQQILGQGPKLLIQFQNNGVVDDSQLPKDRFSAERLKGVDSTLKIQPAKLEDSAVYLCASSLPGQGNSPLHFGNGTRLTVT.